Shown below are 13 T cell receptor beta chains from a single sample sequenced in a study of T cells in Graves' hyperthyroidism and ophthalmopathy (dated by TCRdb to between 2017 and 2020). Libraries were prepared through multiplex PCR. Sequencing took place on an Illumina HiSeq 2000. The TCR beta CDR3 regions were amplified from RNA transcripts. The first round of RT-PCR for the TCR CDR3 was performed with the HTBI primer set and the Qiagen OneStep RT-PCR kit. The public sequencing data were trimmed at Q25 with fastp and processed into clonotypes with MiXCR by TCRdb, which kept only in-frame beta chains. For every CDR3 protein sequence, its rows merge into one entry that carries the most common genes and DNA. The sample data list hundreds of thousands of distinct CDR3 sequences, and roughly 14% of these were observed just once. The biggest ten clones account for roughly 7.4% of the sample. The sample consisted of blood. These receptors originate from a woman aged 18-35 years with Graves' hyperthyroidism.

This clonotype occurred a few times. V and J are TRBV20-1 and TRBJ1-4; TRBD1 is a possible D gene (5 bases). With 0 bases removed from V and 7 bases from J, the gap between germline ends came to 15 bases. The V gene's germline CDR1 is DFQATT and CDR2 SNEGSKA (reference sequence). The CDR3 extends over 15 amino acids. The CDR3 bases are TGCAGTGCTAGAGATCTCTCCTGGGGCTTTGAAAAACTGTTTTTT. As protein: CSARDLSWGFEKLFF.

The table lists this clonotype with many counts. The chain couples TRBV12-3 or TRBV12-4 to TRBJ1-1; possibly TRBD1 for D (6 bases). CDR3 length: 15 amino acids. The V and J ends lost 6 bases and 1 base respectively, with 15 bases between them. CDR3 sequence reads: CASRRNRDKNTEAFF. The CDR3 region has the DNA TGTGCCAGCAGAAGGAACAGGGACAAGAACACTGAAGCTTTCTTT.

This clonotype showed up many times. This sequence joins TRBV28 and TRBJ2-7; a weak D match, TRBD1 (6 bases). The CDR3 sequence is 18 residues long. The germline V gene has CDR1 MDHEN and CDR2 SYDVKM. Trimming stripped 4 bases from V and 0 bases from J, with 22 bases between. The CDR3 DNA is TGTGCCAGCAGTTCCTTCCCCGGGACAAGTACCCCCTCCTACGAGCAGTACTTC. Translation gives CASSSFPGTSTPSYEQYF.

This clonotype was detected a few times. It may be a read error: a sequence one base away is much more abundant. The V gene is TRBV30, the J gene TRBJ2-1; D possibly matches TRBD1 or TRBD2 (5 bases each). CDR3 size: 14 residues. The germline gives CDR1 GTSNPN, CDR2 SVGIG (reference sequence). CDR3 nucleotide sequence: TGTGCCTGGAGCAGGAGCTATAGGGACGATGAGCAGCTCTTC. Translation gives CAWSRSYRDDEQLF.

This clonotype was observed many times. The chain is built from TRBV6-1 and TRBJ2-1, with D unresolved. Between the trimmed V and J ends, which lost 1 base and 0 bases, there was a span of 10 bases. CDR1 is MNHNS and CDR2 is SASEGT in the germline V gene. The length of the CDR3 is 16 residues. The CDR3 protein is CASSEGDLSSYNEQFF. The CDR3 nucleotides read TGTGCCAGCAGTGAAGGAGATTTGAGCTCCTACAATGAGCAGTTCTTC.

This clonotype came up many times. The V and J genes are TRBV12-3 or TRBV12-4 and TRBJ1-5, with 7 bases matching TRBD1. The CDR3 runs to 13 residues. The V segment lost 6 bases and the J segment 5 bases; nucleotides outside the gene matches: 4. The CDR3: CASSGTEDQPQHF. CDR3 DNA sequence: TGTGCCAGCAGCGGGACAGAGGATCAGCCCCAGCATTTT.

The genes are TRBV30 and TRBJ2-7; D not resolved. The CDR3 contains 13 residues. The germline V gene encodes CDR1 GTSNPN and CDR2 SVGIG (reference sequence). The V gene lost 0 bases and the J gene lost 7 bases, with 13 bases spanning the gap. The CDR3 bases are TGTGCCTGGAGTGTCCAGATCCACGAGGAGCAGTACTTC. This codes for CAWSVQIHEEQYF.

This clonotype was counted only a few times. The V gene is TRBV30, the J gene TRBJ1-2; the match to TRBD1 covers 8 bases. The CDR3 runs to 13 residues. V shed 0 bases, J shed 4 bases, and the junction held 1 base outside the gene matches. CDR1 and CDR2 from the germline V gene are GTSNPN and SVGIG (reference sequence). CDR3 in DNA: TGTGCCTGGAGTGTTACAGGGGGCTATGGCTACACCTTC. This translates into CAWSVTGGYGYTF.

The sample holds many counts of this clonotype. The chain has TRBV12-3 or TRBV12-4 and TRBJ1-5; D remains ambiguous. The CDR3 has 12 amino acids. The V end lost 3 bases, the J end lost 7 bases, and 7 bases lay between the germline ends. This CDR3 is CASSFGVQPQHF. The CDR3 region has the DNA TGTGCCAGCAGTTTTGGGGTACAGCCCCAGCATTTT.

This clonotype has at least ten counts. For the CDR3, the DNA is TGTGCTAGTGGTTTGTTTTCCCGGTGGCAGGGGAATCAGCCCCAGCATTTT. Residues: CASGLFSRWQGNQPQHF. J is TRBJ1-5 and V is TRBV12-5; tentatively, D is TRBD1 (6 bases). The CDR3 is made up of 17 amino acids. Trimming left V 2 bases short and J 4 bases short, with 18 bases between. Germline CDR1 LGHNT, CDR2 FRNRAP.

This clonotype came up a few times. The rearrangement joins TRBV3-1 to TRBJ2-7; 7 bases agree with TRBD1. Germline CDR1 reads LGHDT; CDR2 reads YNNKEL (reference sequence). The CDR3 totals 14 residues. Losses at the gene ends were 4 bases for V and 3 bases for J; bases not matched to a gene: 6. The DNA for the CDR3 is TGTGCCAGCAGCCTACTGAGGACAGGCTACGAGCAGTACTTC. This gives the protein CASSLLRTGYEQYF.

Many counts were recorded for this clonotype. As DNA, the CDR3 is TGTGCCAGCAGCTTAGATAGGAGAGGAAATTCACCCCTCCACTTT. Translation: CASSLDRRGNSPLHF. The chain joins TRBV11-2 to TRBJ1-6; D is unclear. CDR3 length: 15 amino acids. Germline-derived CDR1 and CDR2 are SGHAT and FQNNGV. Trimming took 0 bases from V and 7 from J, leaving 10 bases between them.

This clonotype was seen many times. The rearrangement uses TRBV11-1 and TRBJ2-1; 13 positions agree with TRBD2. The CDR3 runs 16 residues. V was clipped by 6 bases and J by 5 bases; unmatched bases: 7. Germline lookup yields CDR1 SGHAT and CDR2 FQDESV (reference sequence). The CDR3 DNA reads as TGTGCCAGCAGGCCACTAGCGGGAGGGTGGGACAATGAGCAGTTCTTC. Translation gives CASRPLAGGWDNEQFF.